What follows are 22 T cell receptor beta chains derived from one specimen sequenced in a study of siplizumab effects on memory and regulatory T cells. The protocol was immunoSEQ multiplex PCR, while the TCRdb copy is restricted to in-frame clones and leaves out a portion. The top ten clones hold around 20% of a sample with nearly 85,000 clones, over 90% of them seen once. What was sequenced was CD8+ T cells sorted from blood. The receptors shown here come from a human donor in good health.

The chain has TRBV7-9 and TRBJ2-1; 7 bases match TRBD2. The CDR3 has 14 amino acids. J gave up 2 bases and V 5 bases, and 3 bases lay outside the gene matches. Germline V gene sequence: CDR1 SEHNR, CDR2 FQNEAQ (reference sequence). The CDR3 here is CASSASGAYNEQFF. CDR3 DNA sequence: TGTGCCAGCAGCGCTAGCGGAGCCTACAATGAGCAGTTCTTC. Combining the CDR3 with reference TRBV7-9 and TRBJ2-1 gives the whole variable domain DTGVSQNPRHKITKRGQNVTFRCDPISEHNRLYWYRQTLGQGPEFLTYFQNEAQLEKSRLLSDRFSAERPKGSFSTLEIQRTEQGDSAMYLCASSASGAYNEQFFGPGTRLTVL.

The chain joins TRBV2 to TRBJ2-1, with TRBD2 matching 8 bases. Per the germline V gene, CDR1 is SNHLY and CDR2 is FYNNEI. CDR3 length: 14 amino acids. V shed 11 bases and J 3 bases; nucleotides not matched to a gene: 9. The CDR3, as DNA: TGTGCCGCAGCGGCCCTAGCGGGCTACAATGAGCAGTTCTTC. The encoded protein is CAAAALAGYNEQFF. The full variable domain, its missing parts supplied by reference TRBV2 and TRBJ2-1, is EPEVTQTPSHQVTQMGQEVILRCVPISNHLYFYWYRQILGQKVEFLVSFYNNEISEKSEIFDDQFSVERPDGSNFTLKIRSTKLEDSAMYFCAAAALAGYNEQFFGPGTRLTVL.

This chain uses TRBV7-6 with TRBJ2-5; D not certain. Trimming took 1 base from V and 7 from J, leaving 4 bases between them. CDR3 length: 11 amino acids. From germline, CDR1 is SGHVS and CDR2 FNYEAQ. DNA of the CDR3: TGTGCCAGCAGCTTAGACGGGACCCAGTACTTC. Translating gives CASSLDGTQYF. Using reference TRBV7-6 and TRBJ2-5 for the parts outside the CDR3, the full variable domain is GAGVSQSPRYKVTKRGQDVALRCDPISGHVSLYWYRQALGQGPEFLTYFNYEAQQDKSGLPNDRFSAERPEGSISTLTIQRTEQRDSAMYRCASSLDGTQYFGPGTRLLVL.

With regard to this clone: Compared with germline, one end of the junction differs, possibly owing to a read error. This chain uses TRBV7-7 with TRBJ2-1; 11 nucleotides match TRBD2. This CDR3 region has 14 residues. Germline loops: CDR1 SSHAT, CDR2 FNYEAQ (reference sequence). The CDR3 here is CASSLAGGRNEQFF. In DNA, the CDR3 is TGTGCTAGCAGCTTAGCGGGAGGGCGTAATGAGCAGTTCTTC.

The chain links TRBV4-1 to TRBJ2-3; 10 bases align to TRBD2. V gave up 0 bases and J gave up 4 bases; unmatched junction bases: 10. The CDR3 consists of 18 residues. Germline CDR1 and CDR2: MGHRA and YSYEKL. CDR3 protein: CASSQDVARLAGSDTQYF. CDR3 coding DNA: TGCGCCAGCAGCCAAGATGTGGCTAGACTAGCGGGTTCAGATACGCAGTATTTT.

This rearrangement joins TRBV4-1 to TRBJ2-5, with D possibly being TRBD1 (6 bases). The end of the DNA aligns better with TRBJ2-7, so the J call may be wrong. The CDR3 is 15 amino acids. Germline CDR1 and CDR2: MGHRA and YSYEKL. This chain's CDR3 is CASSQTGSPSYEQYF. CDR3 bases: TGCGCCAGCAGCCAAACAGGGTCCCCGAGCTACGAGCAGTACTTC.

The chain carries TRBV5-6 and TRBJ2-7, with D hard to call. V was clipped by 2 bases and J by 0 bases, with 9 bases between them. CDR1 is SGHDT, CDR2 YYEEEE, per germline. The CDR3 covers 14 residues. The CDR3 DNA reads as TGTGCCAGCAGCTTTGTGCTTAGCTCCTACGAGCAGTACTTC. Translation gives CASSFVLSSYEQYF.

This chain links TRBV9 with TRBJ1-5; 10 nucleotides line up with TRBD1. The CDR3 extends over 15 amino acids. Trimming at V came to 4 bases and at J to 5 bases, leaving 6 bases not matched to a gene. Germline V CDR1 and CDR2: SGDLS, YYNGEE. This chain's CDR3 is CASSLYGTGDQPQHF. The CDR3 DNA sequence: TGTGCCAGCAGCCTATACGGGACAGGGGATCAGCCCCAGCATTTT.

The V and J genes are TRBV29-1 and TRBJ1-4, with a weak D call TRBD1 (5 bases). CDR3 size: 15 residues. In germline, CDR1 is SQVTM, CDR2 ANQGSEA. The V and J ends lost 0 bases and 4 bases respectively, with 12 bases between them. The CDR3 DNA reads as TGCAGCGTTGAAGATTTCGCAGGGAGTAATGAAAAACTGTTTTTT. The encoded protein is CSVEDFAGSNEKLFF.

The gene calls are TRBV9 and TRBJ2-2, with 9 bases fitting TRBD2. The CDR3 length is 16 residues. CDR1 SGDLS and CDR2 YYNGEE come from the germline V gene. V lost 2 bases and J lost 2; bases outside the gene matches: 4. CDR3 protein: CASSVPTSGNTGELFF. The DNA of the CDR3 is TGTGCCAGCAGCGTCCCGACTAGCGGTAACACCGGGGAGCTGTTTTTT.

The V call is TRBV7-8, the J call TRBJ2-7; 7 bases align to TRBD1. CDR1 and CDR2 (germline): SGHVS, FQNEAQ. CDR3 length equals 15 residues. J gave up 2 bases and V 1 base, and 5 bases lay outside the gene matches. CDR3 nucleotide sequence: TGTGCCAGCAGCTTAGGGCGACAGGGCCCCTACGAGCAGTACTTC. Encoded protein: CASSLGRQGPYEQYF.

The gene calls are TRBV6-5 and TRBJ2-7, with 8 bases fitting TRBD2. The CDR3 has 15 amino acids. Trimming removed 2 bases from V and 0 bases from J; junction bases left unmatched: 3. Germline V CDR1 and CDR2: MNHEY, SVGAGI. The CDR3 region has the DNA TGTGCCAGCAGTTACCGGGAGGGGAGCTCCTACGAGCAGTACTTC. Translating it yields CASSYREGSSYEQYF.

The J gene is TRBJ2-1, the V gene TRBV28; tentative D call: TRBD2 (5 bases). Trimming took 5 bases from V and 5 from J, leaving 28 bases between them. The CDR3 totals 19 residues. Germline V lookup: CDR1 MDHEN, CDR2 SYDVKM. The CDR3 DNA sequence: TGTGCCAGCAGTCAACCGTTGGGCGACTGGTCTAGCTCGGACAATGAGCAGTTCTTC. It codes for CASSQPLGDWSSSDNEQFF.

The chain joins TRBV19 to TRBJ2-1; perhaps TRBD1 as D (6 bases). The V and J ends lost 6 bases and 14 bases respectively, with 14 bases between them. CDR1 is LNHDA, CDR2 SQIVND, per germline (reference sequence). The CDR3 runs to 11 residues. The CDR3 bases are TGTGCCAGTAGAGGGGGACCCCATGAGTTCTTC. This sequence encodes CASRGGPHEFF. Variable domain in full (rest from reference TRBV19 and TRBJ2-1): DGGITQSPKYLFRKEGQNVTLSCEQNLNHDAMYWYRQDPGQGLRLIYYSQIVNDFQKGDIAEGYSVSREKKESFPLTVTSAQKNPTAFYLCASRGGPHEFFGPGTRLTVL.

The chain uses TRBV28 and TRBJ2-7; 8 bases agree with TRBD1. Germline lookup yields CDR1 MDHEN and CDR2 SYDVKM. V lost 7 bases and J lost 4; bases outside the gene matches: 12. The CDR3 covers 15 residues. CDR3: CASNLWQGADYEQYF. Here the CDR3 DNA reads TGTGCCAGCAACCTCTGGCAGGGGGCTGATTACGAGCAGTACTTC.

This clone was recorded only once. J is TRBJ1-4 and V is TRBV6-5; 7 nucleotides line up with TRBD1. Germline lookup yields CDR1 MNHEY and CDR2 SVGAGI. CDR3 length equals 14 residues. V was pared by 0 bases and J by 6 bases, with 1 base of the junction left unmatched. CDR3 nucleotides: TGTGCCAGCAGTTACTCCCAGGGGGATGAAAAACTGTTTTTT. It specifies CASSYSQGDEKLFF.

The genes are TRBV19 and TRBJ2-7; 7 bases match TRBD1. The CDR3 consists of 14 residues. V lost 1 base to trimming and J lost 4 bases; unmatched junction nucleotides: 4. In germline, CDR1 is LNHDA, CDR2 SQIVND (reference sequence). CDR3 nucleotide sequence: TGTGCCAGTAGTATAGGGAGACAGGGTTACGAGCAGTACTTC. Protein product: CASSIGRQGYEQYF.

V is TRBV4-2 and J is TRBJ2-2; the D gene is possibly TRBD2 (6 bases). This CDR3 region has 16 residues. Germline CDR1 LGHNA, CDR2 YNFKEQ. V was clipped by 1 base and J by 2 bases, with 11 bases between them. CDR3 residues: CASSQVTEGNTGELFF. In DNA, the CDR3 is TGTGCCAGCAGCCAAGTCACGGAGGGTAACACCGGGGAGCTGTTTTTT.

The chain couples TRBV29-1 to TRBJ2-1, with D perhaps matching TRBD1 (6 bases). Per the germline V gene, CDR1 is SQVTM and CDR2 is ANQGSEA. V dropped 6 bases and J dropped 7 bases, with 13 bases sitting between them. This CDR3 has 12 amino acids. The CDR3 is CSVLLQGNEQFF. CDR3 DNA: TGCAGCGTGTTATTACAGGGTAATGAGCAGTTCTTC.

CDR3 coding DNA: TGTGCCAGCACACGGGGGACCTACCTCAAAAGCTCCTACGAGCAGTACTTC. It specifies CASTRGTYLKSSYEQYF. The chain combines TRBV28 with TRBJ2-7; D perhaps matches TRBD2 (6 bases). Germline-derived CDR1 and CDR2 are MDHEN and SYDVKM. Trimming removed 7 bases at V and 0 bases at J, with 22 bases between. CDR3 size: 17 residues. The whole variable domain, remainder taken from reference TRBV28 and TRBJ2-7, is DVKVTQSSRYLVKRTGEKVFLECVQDMDHENMFWYRQDPGLGLRLIYFSYDVKMKEKGDIPEGYSVSREKKERFSLILESASTNQTSMYLCASTRGTYLKSSYEQYFGPGTRLTVT.

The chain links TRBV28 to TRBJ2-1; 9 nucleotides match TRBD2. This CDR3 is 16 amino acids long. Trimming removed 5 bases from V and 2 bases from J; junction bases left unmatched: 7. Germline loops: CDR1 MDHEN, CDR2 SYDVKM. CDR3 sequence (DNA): TGTGCCAGCAGTGACGGGACTAGCAAGGCCTACAATGAGCAGTTCTTC. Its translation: CASSDGTSKAYNEQFF. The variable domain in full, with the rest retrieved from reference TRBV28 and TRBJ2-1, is DVKVTQSSRYLVKRTGEKVFLECVQDMDHENMFWYRQDPGLGLRLIYFSYDVKMKEKGDIPEGYSVSREKKERFSLILESASTNQTSMYLCASSDGTSKAYNEQFFGPGTRLTVL.

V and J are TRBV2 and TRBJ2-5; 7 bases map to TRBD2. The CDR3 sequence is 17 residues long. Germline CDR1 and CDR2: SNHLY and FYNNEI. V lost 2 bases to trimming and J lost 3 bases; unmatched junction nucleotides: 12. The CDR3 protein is CASSELADTRFKETQYF. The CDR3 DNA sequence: TGTGCCAGCAGTGAACTAGCGGATACGAGATTCAAAGAGACCCAGTACTTC.